Sequencing of this T cell receptor beta chain was carried out in a study of cytotoxic CD8 clonotypes in ibrutinib-treated CLL. Whole-study results and caveats: At the start, clonality exceeded age-matched healthy donors and followed circulating CD8+ T-cell counts.

Trimming removed 1 base from V and 1 base from J, with 10 bases in between. CDR1 SEHNR and CDR2 FQNEAQ come from the germline V gene (reference sequence). This CDR3 has 15 residues. Notes on this clone: Its matching antigen is unknown.

Researchers set a sequencing depth target of 1 in 200,000 to 1 in 1 million T cells. Sequencing used immunoSEQ multiplex PCR; TCRdb keeps in-frame clones, though not all of them. The sample shows about 21,000 clones, over 70% of them seen only once. This sequence originates from a human donor with chronic lymphocytic leukemia. The chain recombines TRBV7-9 with TRBJ1-1, with D tentatively TRBD1 (5 bases). This material consisted of PBMCs, taken before ibrutinib treatment. The CDR3 coding sequence is TGTGCCAGCAGCTTAGGGTTGGGGGAGAACACTGAAGCTTTCTTT. It yields the protein CASSLGLGENTEAFF.